This T cell receptor beta chain stems from a study of cytomegalovirus exposure and HLA in healthy donors. Overall study context: A prior study identified just under 120 million unique TCR beta sequences from about 180 million T cells.

The CDR3 is 15 amino acids. Germline V CDR1 and CDR2: SEHNR, FQNEAQ (reference sequence). The ends lost 4 bases at V and 6 bases at J; junction bases unmatched: 6. General study points: The study assumed roughly uniform donor sequencing depth for presence/absence analyses.

The PCR had 60 Vbeta and 13 Jbeta primers. Only in-frame clones appear in the TCRdb table, and some are missing; sequencing was by immunoSEQ multiplex PCR. The data hold about 59,000 clones, with 75% to 85% observed a single time. Remarks on this clone: Its antigen is unidentified.

This clonotype was obtained from a woman in her thirties or forties in good health and CMV-seronegative. The source material was PBMCs. This rearrangement joins TRBV7-9 to TRBJ2-2; TRBD2 matches at 9 bases. CDR3 protein: CASSSPAGGAGELFF. CDR3 nucleotides: TGTGCCAGCAGCTCCCCGGCGGGGGGGGCCGGGGAGCTGTTTTTT.